A single sample gave rise to the 13 T cell receptor beta chains below, sequenced in a study of blood T cell repertoires in COVID-19. Generated by immunoSEQ multiplex PCR, the TCRdb table keeps only in-frame clones and is missing some. The table includes more than 150,000 clones, around 90% detected once. Specimen: peripheral blood. The source is a middle-aged man with acute or convalescent COVID-19.

This clone was found a few times. The CDR3 spells CASSNPGQGLYGYTF. The CDR3 DNA reads TGTGCCAGCAGCAATCCCGGACAGGGCCTCTATGGCTACACCTTC. The V and J genes are TRBV3-1 (or the pseudogene TRBV3-2) and TRBJ1-2, with 8 nucleotides matching TRBD1. The V and J ends lost 5 bases and 4 bases, in that order; junction bases with no gene match: 9. Germline V gene data show CDR1 as LGHDT and CDR2 as YNNKEL (reference sequence). This CDR3 has 15 residues.

This chain joins TRBV4-1 and TRBJ1-1, with 7 nucleotides matching TRBD1. V was clipped by 2 bases and J by 0 bases; unmatched bases: 6. Looked up from germline, CDR1 is MGHRA and CDR2 is YSYEKL. This CDR3 spans 16 amino acids. The CDR3, as DNA: TGCGCCAGCAGCCAACCGGGACAGCTTGTGAACACTGAAGCTTTCTTT. Protein product: CASSQPGQLVNTEAFF.

The chain recombines TRBV5-6 with TRBJ1-4, with TRBD1 matching 7 bases. Germline V gene data show CDR1 as SGHDT and CDR2 as YYEEEE. CDR3 length: 15 amino acids. With 4 bases clipped from V and 7 bases from J, the junction kept 10 bases outside the gene matches. The CDR3 protein is CASSLRTGGGEKLFF. The CDR3 nucleotides read TGTGCCAGCAGCCTCAGGACAGGAGGGGGTGAAAAACTGTTTTTT. Using reference TRBV5-6 and TRBJ1-4 for the parts outside the CDR3, the full variable domain is DAGVTQSPTHLIKTRGQQVTLRCSPKSGHDTVSWYQQALGQGPQFIFQYYEEEERQRGNFPDRFSGHQFPNYSSELNVNALLLGDSALYLCASSLRTGGGEKLFFGSGTQLSVL.

The chain carries TRBV15 and TRBJ1-5; perhaps TRBD1 as D (5 bases). CDR3 length: 14 amino acids. V gave up 1 base and J gave up 6 bases, with 10 bases separating them. The germline gives CDR1 LNHNV, CDR2 YYDKDF (reference sequence). CDR3 sequence: CATSRGGGSQPQHF. CDR3 DNA: TGTGCCACCAGCAGAGGGGGCGGAAGTCAGCCCCAGCATTTT.

The V and J genes are TRBV7-2 and TRBJ2-1; tentatively, D is TRBD2 (7 bases). This CDR3 contains 13 residues. Trimming cost V 3 bases and J 8 bases, with 11 bases left between them. CDR1 and CDR2 from the germline V gene are SGHTA and FQGNSA. The CDR3 bases are TGTGCCAGCAGCTTTTGGGGGGGCCATGAGCAGTTCTTC. Its translation is CASSFWGGHEQFF.

The chain couples TRBV10-3 to TRBJ2-1, with 9 bases fitting TRBD1. Trimming at V came to 6 bases and at J to 4 bases, leaving 7 bases not matched to a gene. This CDR3 comprises 15 residues. Germline V lookup: CDR1 ENHRY, CDR2 SYGVKD. This CDR3 reads CAIRDRDRAYNEQFF. CDR3 bases: TGTGCCATCAGGGACCGGGACAGGGCTTACAATGAGCAGTTCTTC.

The gene calls are TRBV7-2 and TRBJ1-1; 7 positions agree with TRBD1. This CDR3 region has 16 residues. The V and J ends lost 1 base and 5 bases, in that order; junction bases with no gene match: 10. CDR1 is SGHTA, CDR2 FQGNSA, per germline. The CDR3 DNA follows: TGTGCCAGCAGCTTAGAGGGGTTGACAGGGTGGACTGAAGCTTTCTTT. This gives the protein CASSLEGLTGWTEAFF.

The chain joins TRBV12-3 or TRBV12-4 to TRBJ1-2; TRBD1 might be the D (5 bases). The CDR3 extends over 13 amino acids. V was trimmed by 4 bases and J by 4 bases, leaving 10 bases between them. The CDR3: CASSSGVPYGYTF. The CDR3 DNA follows: TGTGCCAGCAGTTCGGGGGTCCCCTATGGCTACACCTTC.

V gene TRBV5-5 combines with J gene TRBJ1-4; 9 bases match TRBD1. The germline V gene has CDR1 SGHKS and CDR2 YYEKEE (reference sequence). V was clipped by 3 bases and J by 0 bases; unmatched bases: 0. This CDR3 is built from 15 residues. The DNA of the CDR3 is TGTGCCAGCAGCTGGACAGGGGCAACTAATGAAAAACTGTTTTTT. Translating gives CASSWTGATNEKLFF.

This rearrangement joins TRBV6-2 or TRBV6-3 to TRBJ2-7; 7 bases are a match to TRBD1. CDR1 MNHEY and CDR2 SVGEGT come from the germline V gene. J was trimmed by 3 bases and V by 5 bases; bases with no gene match: 10. The CDR3 loop spans 15 amino acids. The CDR3 region is CASSPRGQSNYEQYF. The CDR3 coding sequence is TGTGCCAGCAGTCCCCGGGGACAGTCTAACTACGAGCAGTACTTC.

This clone occurred a few times. The chain combines TRBV3-1 (or the pseudogene TRBV3-2) with TRBJ1-6; D is undetermined. With 5 bases removed from V and 5 bases from J, the gap between germline ends came to 10 bases. Germline V lookup: CDR1 LGHDT, CDR2 YNNKEL (reference sequence). There are 14 residues in the CDR3. The CDR3 bases are TGTGCCAGCAGCAGCGGACGGGATAATTCACCCCTCCACTTT. Protein: CASSSGRDNSPLHF.

The chain links TRBV23-1 to TRBJ2-1; D might be TRBD2 (6 bases). TRBV23-1 is marked as an open reading frame, function uncertain. V lost 4 bases and J lost 7, with 11 bases in between. This CDR3 has 13 residues. DNA of the CDR3: TGCGCCAGCAGTCTTCGCGGGGTAAATGAGCAGTTCTTC. Translation gives CASSLRGVNEQFF.

The V gene is TRBV20-1, the J gene TRBJ2-5, with TRBD2 matching 8 bases. CDR3 length equals 14 residues. In germline, CDR1 is DFQATT, CDR2 SNEGSKA (reference sequence). The junction had 8 bases not matched to a gene; V was cut back by 3 bases and J by 5 bases. The DNA of the CDR3 is TGCAGTGCTAGTGGAGCGGGGGAGGGCGAGACCCAGTACTTC. Translated: CSASGAGEGETQYF.